Included here is one T cell receptor (beta chain) sequence, with context. Its antigen target is currently unknown. The record has no base qualities; no much larger clone is one base away. Reading from cysteine to phenylalanine, the CDR3 counts 15 amino acids. Only the CDR3 portion is preserved as DNA: 45 bases, with reading frame beginning at the first base. Per the germline V gene, MNHNS is the CDR1 and SASEGT is the CDR2. V ends up 0 bases short and J 5 bases short, with an unmatched junction base count of 6. Patients with autoimmune disease history or receiving systemic immunosuppression were excluded from the trial. In every dose cohort, peripheral blood was drawn for TCR sequencing at baseline, cycle 4 day 1, and cycle 7 day 1. The samples were taken from a phase I, first-in-human, multicenter, open-label dose-escalation trial of ivuxolimab. Adults with locally advanced or metastatic head and neck squamous cell, hepatocellular, melanoma or renal cell carcinoma were enrolled in the trial. Before TCR sequencing, CD4+ and CD8+ T cells were separately sorted from peripheral blood.

For sequencing of the TCRbeta CDR3 region, genomic DNA was extracted from the sorted cells. The immunoSEQ Assay was used to sequence the TCRbeta CDR3 regions. Drawn from immuneACCESS, this table holds only the in-frame rearrangements with V and J called that TCRdb kept. Clones are partly lost; checked studies trace under half to an unresolved V gene and leave the rest unexplained. Present in this sample are 65,000 to 75,000 clones, roughly 88% of which were seen just once. The top ten hold less than 1% of the sample. The data were obtained in a study of OX40 agonist ivuxolimab in advanced cancers. Some background on the complete study: The costimulatory receptor OX40 (CD134) was targeted by ivuxolimab, a fully human IgG2 agonistic monoclonal antibody. Intravenous ivuxolimab was administered to patients every 2 weeks at six dose levels: 0.01, 0.1, 0.3, 1.5, 3 and 10 mg/kg. Of the roughly 51 patients in dose escalation, approximately 20 had hepatocellular carcinoma, around 15 had melanoma, 9 had renal cell carcinoma and 9 had head and neck cancer. In the dose-escalation cohort, over 65% of patients were male, and the mean age was around 60 years, with a range of about 23 to 90. Patients were allowed to have had prior anti-PD-1, anti-PD-L1 or anti-CTLA-4 therapy, and 40% of the dose-escalation patients had previously received checkpoint inhibitors. Partial responses occurred in three dose-escalation patients: two with cutaneous melanoma and one with hepatocellular carcinoma. The point of sequencing TCRbeta in the periphery was to test whether ivuxolimab changed TCR sequence diversity and drove clonal T-cell expansion. The monotherapy dose-escalation portion (N of about 50 patients) of the phase I ivuxolimab trial is reported in the paper. The study at large found these results: The antigen specificity of the clonally expanded peripheral T cells was not determined. On average, CD8+ T cells showed more expanded clones than CD4+ T cells after ivuxolimab. In the 0.1-3.0 mg/kg groups, partial responders were among the patients with the lowest normalized peripheral clonal expansion, particularly in CD8+ T cells. At doses of 0.1 to 3.0 mg/kg, clonal expansion of both CD4+ and CD8+ blood T cells was observed from baseline to week 6. Low levels of normalized T-cell clonal expansion were also seen in some patients who did not respond.

The chain couples TRBV6-1 to TRBJ1-1; TRBD1 matches 7 bases in the middle. This sequence originates from an adult with an advanced solid tumor such as melanoma, head and neck, liver or kidney cancer. The material sequenced was CD4+ or CD8+ T cells sorted from blood, taken in a trial of the OX40 agonist ivuxolimab. The DNA is as follows: TGTGCCAGCAGTGAAGCTACCAGGGGGTGGACTGAAGCTTTCTTT. It translates to CASSEATRGWTEAFF.